This T cell receptor (beta chain) was identified during a study of blood T cells in healthy people across ages. General study points: Diversity of TCR beta per million T cells declined in a roughly linear way with age. Unsorted PBMCs ruled out conclusive naive versus antigen-experienced comparison.

A remark on this clonotype: Antigen unknown.

Total RNA amounts of at least 5 micrograms were extracted per sample. Primed by a sample-barcoded 5' primer and a J-beta primer mix, a second PCR proceeded for roughly 6 to 12 cycles. A template-switch adaptor with 12 random nucleotides tagged each cDNA molecule. TCRdb processed the 5' RACE reads anew with MiXCR; each CDR3 protein has one entry. This sample has around 1,500,000 distinct CDR3 sequences, with 35% to 45% found just once. Per the germline V gene, CDR1 is SGHRS and CDR2 is YFSETQ. V was clipped by 0 bases and J by 13 bases; unmatched bases: 10. The CDR3 sequence is 16 residues long. The receptor was derived from a woman aged 18-29 years in good health. The rearrangement uses TRBV5-1 and TRBJ2-1; 13 nucleotides line up with TRBD2. Sample: blood. CDR3 sequence (DNA): TGCGCCAGCAGCTTGGCTACTAGCGGGGGGGCGGGTGAACAGTTCTTC. Its protein product is CASSLATSGGAGEQFF.